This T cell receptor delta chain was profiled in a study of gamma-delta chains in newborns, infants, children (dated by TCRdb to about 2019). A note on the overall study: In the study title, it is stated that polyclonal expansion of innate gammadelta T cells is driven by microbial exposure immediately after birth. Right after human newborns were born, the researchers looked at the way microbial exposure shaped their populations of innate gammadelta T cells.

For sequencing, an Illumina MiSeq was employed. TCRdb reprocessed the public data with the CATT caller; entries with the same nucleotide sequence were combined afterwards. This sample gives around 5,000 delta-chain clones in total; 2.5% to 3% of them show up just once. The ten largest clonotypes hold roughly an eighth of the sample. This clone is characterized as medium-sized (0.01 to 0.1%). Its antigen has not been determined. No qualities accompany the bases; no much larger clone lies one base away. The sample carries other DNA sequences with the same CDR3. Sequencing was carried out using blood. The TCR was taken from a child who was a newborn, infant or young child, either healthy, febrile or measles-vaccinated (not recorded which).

The CDR3 sequence is CACDTAGGYSWDTRQMFF. The DNA sequence is as follows: TGTGCCTGTGACACCGCTGGGGGATACAGCTGGGACACCCGACAGATGTTTTTC. The sequence is built from TRDV2 and TRDJ3, with 11 bases in between that match TRDD3. V ends up 0 bases short and J 3 bases short, with an unmatched junction base count of 3. Its CDR3 holds 18 amino acids, cysteine through phenylalanine. Only the CDR3 region is kept as DNA, spanning 54 bases read in frame from base 1. The germline V gene provides CDR1 GEAIGNYY and CDR2 EKD.